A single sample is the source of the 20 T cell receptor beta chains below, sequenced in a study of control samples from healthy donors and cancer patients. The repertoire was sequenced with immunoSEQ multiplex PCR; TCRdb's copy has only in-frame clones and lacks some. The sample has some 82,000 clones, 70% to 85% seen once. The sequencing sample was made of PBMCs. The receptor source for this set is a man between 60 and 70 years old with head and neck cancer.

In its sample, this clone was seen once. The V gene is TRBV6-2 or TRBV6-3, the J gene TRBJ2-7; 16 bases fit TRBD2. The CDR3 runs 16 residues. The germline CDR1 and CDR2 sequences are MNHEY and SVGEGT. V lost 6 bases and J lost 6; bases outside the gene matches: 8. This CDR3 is CASSPGLAGGRFEQYF. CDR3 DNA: TGTGCCAGCAGCCCGGGACTAGCGGGAGGGCGGTTCGAGCAGTACTTC.

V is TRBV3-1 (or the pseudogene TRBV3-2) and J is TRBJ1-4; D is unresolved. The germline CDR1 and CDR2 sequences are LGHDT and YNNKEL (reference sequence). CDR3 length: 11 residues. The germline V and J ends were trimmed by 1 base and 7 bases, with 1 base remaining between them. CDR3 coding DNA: TGTGCCAGCAGCCAAGGTGAAAAACTGTTTTTT. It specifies CASSQGEKLFF.

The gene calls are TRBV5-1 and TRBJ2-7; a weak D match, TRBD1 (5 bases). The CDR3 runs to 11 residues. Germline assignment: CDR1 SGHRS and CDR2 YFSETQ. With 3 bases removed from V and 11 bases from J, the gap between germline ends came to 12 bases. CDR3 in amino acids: CASSSDSDEYF. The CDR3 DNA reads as TGCGCCAGCAGCTCAGACAGCGATGAGTACTTC.

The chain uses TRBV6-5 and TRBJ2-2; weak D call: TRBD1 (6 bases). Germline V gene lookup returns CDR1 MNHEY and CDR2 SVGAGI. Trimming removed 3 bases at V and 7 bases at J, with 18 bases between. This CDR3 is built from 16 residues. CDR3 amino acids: CASSYRSPGAVGELFF. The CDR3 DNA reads TGTGCCAGCAGTTATCGAAGCCCAGGGGCGGTCGGGGAGCTGTTTTTT.

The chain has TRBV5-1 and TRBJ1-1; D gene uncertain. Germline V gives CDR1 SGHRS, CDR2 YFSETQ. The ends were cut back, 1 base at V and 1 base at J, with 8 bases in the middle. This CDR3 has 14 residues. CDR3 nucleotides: TGCGCCAGCAGCTTGAACCCTGGGAACACTGAAGCTTTCTTT. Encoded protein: CASSLNPGNTEAFF.

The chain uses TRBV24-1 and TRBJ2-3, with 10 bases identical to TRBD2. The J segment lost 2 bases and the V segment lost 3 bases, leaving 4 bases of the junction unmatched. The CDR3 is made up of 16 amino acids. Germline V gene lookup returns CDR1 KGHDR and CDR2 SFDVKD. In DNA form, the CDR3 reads TGTGCCACCAGTGATCGAGCGGGAGGGACCACAGATACGCAGTATTTT. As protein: CATSDRAGGTTDTQYF.

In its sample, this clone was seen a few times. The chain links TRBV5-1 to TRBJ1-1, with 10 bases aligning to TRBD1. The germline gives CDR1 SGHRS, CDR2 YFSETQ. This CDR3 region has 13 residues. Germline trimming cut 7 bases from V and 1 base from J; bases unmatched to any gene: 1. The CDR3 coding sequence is TGCGCCAGCGGACAGGGGGAGAACACTGAAGCTTTCTTT. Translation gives CASGQGENTEAFF.

CDR3 loop: CASSEQTGTSTDTQYF. The CDR3 DNA reads TGTGCCAGCAGCGAACAAACAGGGACCAGCACAGATACGCAGTATTTT. V usage is TRBV4-2 and J usage is TRBJ2-3; maybe TRBD1 (6 bases). Germline V lookup: CDR1 LGHNA, CDR2 YNFKEQ. The CDR3 runs to 16 residues. The V and J ends lost 5 bases and 0 bases respectively, with 15 bases between them.

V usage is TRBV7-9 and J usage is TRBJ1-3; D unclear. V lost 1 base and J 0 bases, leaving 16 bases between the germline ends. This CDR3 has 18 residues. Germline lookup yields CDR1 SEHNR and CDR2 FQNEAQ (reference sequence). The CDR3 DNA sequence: TGTGCCAGCAGCTTAGGGGTTCCGGCGGAGGGCTCTGGAAACACCATATATTTT. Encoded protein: CASSLGVPAEGSGNTIYF.

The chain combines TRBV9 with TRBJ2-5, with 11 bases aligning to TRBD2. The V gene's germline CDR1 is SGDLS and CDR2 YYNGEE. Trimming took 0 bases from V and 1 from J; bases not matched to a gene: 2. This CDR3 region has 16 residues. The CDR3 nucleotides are TGTGCCAGCAGCGTAGCGACTAGCGGGGCCCAAGAGACCCAGTACTTC. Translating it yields CASSVATSGAQETQYF.

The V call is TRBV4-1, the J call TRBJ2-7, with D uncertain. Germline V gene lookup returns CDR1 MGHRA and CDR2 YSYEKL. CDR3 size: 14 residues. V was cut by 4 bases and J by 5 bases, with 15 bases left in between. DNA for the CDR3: TGCGCCAGCAGCCTTATGGCCCTGGCCCACGAGCAGTACTTC. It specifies CASSLMALAHEQYF.

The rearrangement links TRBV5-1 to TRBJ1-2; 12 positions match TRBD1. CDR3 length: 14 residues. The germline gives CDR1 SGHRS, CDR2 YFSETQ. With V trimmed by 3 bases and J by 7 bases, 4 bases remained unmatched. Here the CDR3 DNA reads TGCGCCAGCAGCTCGGGACAGGGGGCGCCTGGCTACACCTTC. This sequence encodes CASSSGQGAPGYTF.

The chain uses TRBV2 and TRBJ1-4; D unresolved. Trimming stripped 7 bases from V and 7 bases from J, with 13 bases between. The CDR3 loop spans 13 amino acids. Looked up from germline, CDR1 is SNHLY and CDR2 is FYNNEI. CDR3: CASTPPPPEKLFF. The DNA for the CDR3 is TGTGCCAGCACCCCCCCGCCTCCTGAAAAACTGTTTTTT.

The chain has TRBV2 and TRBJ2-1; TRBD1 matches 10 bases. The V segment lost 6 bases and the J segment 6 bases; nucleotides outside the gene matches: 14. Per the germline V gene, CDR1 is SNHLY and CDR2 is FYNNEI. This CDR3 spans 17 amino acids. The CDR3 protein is CASREWDDRGPPNEQFF. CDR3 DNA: TGTGCCAGCAGAGAATGGGATGACAGGGGGCCTCCCAATGAGCAGTTCTTC. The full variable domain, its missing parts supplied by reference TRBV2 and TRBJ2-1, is EPEVTQTPSHQVTQMGQEVILRCVPISNHLYFYWYRQILGQKVEFLVSFYNNEISEKSEIFDDQFSVERPDGSNFTLKIRSTKLEDSAMYFCASREWDDRGPPNEQFFGPGTRLTVL.

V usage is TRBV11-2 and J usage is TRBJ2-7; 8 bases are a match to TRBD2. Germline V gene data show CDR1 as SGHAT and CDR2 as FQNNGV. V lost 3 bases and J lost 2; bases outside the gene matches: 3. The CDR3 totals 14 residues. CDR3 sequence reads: CASSLTSVTYEQYF. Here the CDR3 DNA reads TGTGCCAGCAGCTTGACTAGCGTAACCTACGAGCAGTACTTC.

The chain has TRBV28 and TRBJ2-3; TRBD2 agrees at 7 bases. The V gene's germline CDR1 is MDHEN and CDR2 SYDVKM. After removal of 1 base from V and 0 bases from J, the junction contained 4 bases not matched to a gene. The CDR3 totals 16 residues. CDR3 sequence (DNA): TGTGCCAGCAGTTTATTCGGCGGGGGAAGCACAGATACGCAGTATTTT. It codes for CASSLFGGGSTDTQYF. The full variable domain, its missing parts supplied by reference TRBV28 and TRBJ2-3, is DVKVTQSSRYLVKRTGEKVFLECVQDMDHENMFWYRQDPGLGLRLIYFSYDVKMKEKGDIPEGYSVSREKKERFSLILESASTNQTSMYLCASSLFGGGSTDTQYFGPGTRLTVL.

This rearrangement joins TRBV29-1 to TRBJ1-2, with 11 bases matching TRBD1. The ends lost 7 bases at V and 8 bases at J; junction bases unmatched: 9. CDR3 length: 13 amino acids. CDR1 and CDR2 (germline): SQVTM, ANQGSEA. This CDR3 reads CSANKGQGDGYTF. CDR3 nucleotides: TGCAGCGCCAACAAGGGACAGGGGGACGGCTACACCTTC. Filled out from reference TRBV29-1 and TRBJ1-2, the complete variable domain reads SAVISQKPSRDICQRGTSLTIQCQVDSQVTMMFWYRQQPGQSLTLIATANQGSEATYESGFVIDKFPISRPNLTFSTLTVSNMSPEDSSIYLCSANKGQGDGYTFGSGTRLTVV.

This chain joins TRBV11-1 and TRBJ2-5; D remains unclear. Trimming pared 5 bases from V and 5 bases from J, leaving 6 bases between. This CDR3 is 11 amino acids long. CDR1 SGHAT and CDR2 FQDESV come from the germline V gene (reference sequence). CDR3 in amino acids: CASSRRETQYF. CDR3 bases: TGTGCCAGCAGCCGCAGGGAGACCCAGTACTTC. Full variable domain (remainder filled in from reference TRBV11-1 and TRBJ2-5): EAEVAQSPRYKITEKSQAVAFWCDPISGHATLYWYRQILGQGPELLVQFQDESVVDDSQLPKDRFSAERLKGVDSTLKIQPAELGDSAMYLCASSRRETQYFGPGTRLLVL.

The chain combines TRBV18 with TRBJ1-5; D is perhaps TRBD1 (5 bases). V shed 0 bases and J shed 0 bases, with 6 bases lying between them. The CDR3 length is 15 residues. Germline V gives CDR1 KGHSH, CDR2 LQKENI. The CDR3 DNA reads TGTGCCAGCTCACCACCGGGGGTTAGCAATCAGCCCCAGCATTTT. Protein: CASSPPGVSNQPQHF.

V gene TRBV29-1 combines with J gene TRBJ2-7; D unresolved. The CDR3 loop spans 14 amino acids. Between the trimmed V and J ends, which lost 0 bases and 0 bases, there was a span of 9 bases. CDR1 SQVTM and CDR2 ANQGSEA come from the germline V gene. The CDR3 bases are TGCAGCGTTGAAGACACAGCTAGCTCCTACGAGCAGTACTTC. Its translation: CSVEDTASSYEQYF.